What follows are 18 T cell receptor beta chains derived from one specimen sequenced in a study of blood T cell repertoires in COVID-19. The data were produced by immunoSEQ multiplex PCR, yet TCRdb's version contains in-frame clones alone and is incomplete. The profile shows under 450,000 clones, roughly 87% of them singletons. The sample taken for sequencing was PBMCs or T cells enriched from blood (not recorded which). These receptors all come from a woman in her twenties or thirties who had recovered from COVID-19.

Here the CDR3 DNA reads TGTGCCAGCAGTGAAGGACCCCCGCGGTATGGCTACACCTTC. Translation gives CASSEGPPRYGYTF. V is TRBV2 and J is TRBJ1-2; D is undetermined. CDR1 and CDR2 from the germline V gene are SNHLY and FYNNEI. This CDR3 region has 14 residues. The germline V and J ends were trimmed by 1 base and 5 bases, with 11 bases remaining between them.

The V call is TRBV5-1, the J call TRBJ2-7, with a tentative D call TRBD1 (5 bases). Germline assignment: CDR1 SGHRS and CDR2 YFSETQ. V was cut by 0 bases and J by 0 bases, with 7 bases left in between. This CDR3 has 14 amino acids. The CDR3 is CASSLVDSSYEQYF. CDR3 nucleotide sequence: TGCGCCAGCAGCTTGGTAGACAGCTCCTACGAGCAGTACTTC. The entire variable domain, with the rest obtained from reference TRBV5-1 and TRBJ2-7, is as follows: KAGVTQTPRYLIKTRGQQVTLSCSPISGHRSVSWYQQTPGQGLQFLFEYFSETQRNKGNFPGRFSGRQFSNSRSEMNVSTLELGDSALYLCASSLVDSSYEQYFGPGTRLTVT.

The V gene is TRBV5-4, the J gene TRBJ1-3; a weak D match, TRBD1 (5 bases). Germline V lookup: CDR1 SGHNT, CDR2 YYREEE (reference sequence). Trimming removed 1 base from V and 8 bases from J, with 13 bases in between. The CDR3 contains 14 residues. CDR3 coding DNA: TGTGCCAGCAGCTTGATGAGCCAGGGCGACACCATATATTTT. Its translation: CASSLMSQGDTIYF.

This clone has a handful of counts. The chain has TRBV18 and TRBJ1-5; maybe TRBD1 (6 bases). CDR3 size: 16 residues. Germline V gene sequence: CDR1 KGHSH, CDR2 LQKENI. Between the trimmed V and J ends, which lost 4 bases and 0 bases, there was a span of 13 bases. The CDR3 sequence is CASSHNPGDSNQPQHF. The CDR3, as DNA: TGTGCCAGCTCACATAACCCAGGGGATAGCAATCAGCCCCAGCATTTT.

This clone turned up a few times. The chain carries TRBV29-1 and TRBJ1-5, with TRBD1 as a possible D gene (6 bases). Germline V CDR1 and CDR2: SQVTM, ANQGSEA. The CDR3 has 13 amino acids. Trimming took off 6 bases at V and 3 bases at J, with 12 bases between the two ends. The CDR3 sequence: CSVGDTLNQPQHF. The CDR3 DNA is TGCAGCGTCGGGGACACCCTCAATCAGCCCCAGCATTTT. The variable domain in full, with the rest retrieved from reference TRBV29-1 and TRBJ1-5, is SAVISQKPSRDICQRGTSLTIQCQVDSQVTMMFWYRQQPGQSLTLIATANQGSEATYESGFVIDKFPISRPNLTFSTLTVSNMSPEDSSIYLCSVGDTLNQPQHFGDGTRLSIL.

This rearrangement joins TRBV7-9 to TRBJ2-1; weak D call: TRBD2 (6 bases). The CDR3 has 16 residues. V was cut by 5 bases and J by 6 bases, with 20 bases left in between. Germline-derived CDR1 and CDR2 are SEHNR and FQNEAQ (reference sequence). CDR3 sequence (DNA): TGTGCCAGCAGCCCCCTGACTCCCGGGAGCGGCAATGAGCAGTTCTTC. Translation gives CASSPLTPGSGNEQFF.

The CDR3 region is CASRAEWDRDYYGYTF. The CDR3 DNA follows: TGTGCCAGCAGGGCTGAGTGGGACAGGGATTACTATGGCTACACCTTC. This chain links TRBV27 with TRBJ1-2; 9 bases align to TRBD1. With 6 bases clipped from V and 3 bases from J, the junction kept 11 bases outside the gene matches. This CDR3 comprises 16 residues. Per the germline V gene, CDR1 is MNHEY and CDR2 is SMNVEV (reference sequence).

The chain uses TRBV6-6 and TRBJ2-7, with D hard to call. The CDR3 contains 14 residues. V was pared by 2 bases and J by 3 bases, with 11 bases between. The germline CDR1 and CDR2 sequences are MNHNY and SVGAGI (reference sequence). CDR3 nucleotides: TGTGCCAGCAGTTACGGATCCGGAGTCTACGAGCAGTACTTC. As protein: CASSYGSGVYEQYF.

Concerning this clone itself: Within the sample, other DNA sequences also encode this same CDR3. The genes are TRBV27 and TRBJ2-7, with 10 bases matching TRBD1. Germline trimming cut 2 bases from V and 2 bases from J; bases unmatched to any gene: 0. The CDR3 spans 14 residues. Germline CDR1 reads MNHEY; CDR2 reads SMNVEV (reference sequence). In DNA form, the CDR3 reads TGTGCCAGCAGTTTAGGACAGGGGGCCTACGAGCAGTACTTC. This sequence encodes CASSLGQGAYEQYF.

The chain has TRBV4-1 and TRBJ2-2; perhaps TRBD1 as D (5 bases). This CDR3 is 15 amino acids long. Trimming pared 1 base from V and 6 bases from J, leaving 12 bases between. Germline-derived CDR1 and CDR2 are MGHRA and YSYEKL. Here the CDR3 reads CASSQGWQGSGELFF. Written as DNA, the CDR3 is TGCGCCAGCAGCCAAGGGTGGCAGGGATCCGGGGAGCTGTTTTTT.

This clone was recorded a few times. The V call is TRBV5-1, the J call TRBJ2-3, with 7 positions matching TRBD2. CDR3 length: 16 amino acids. Germline V gene sequence: CDR1 SGHRS, CDR2 YFSETQ. The junction had 7 bases not matched to a gene; V was cut back by 1 base and J by 2 bases. The CDR3 DNA sequence: TGCGCCAGCAGCTTGACCCCCGCGGGGGTCACAGATACGCAGTATTTT. It translates to CASSLTPAGVTDTQYF.

The genes are TRBV30 and TRBJ1-5; D gene unclear. The CDR3 has 12 amino acids. Trimming left V 1 base short and J 4 bases short, with 5 bases between. Per the germline V gene, CDR1 is GTSNPN and CDR2 is SVGIG (reference sequence). CDR3 in amino acids: CAWSEANQPQHF. In nucleotides, the CDR3 is TGTGCCTGGAGTGAAGCTAATCAGCCCCAGCATTTT.

The V call is TRBV2, the J call TRBJ1-6, with 9 bases that match TRBD1. Germline V lookup: CDR1 SNHLY, CDR2 FYNNEI. Trimming at V came to 4 bases and at J to 7 bases, leaving 2 bases not matched to a gene. This CDR3 comprises 14 residues. CDR3 DNA: TGTGCCAGCAGTGCGGGGACAGGGAATTCACCCCTCCACTTT. This codes for CASSAGTGNSPLHF.

This chain connects TRBV6-2 or TRBV6-3 to TRBJ1-5; 8 bases fit TRBD1. CDR1 is MNHEY, CDR2 SVGEGT, per germline. V lost 4 bases and J lost 7; bases outside the gene matches: 9. This CDR3 spans 15 amino acids. CDR3 DNA: TGTGCCAGCAGTTCCGGGACAGGTCCGTCGCAGCCCCAGCATTTT. Its protein product is CASSSGTGPSQPQHF.

The chain employs TRBV24-1 and TRBJ2-1; possibly TRBD1 for D (7 bases). V dropped 9 bases and J dropped 3 bases, with 14 bases sitting between them. CDR3 length equals 14 residues. Germline V CDR1 and CDR2: KGHDR, SFDVKD. The chain's CDR3 is CATGRGRDYNEQFF. The CDR3 region has the DNA TGTGCCACCGGTAGGGGGCGGGACTACAATGAGCAGTTCTTC.

J is TRBJ2-5 and V is TRBV6-2 or TRBV6-3; possible D gene TRBD1, 5 bases. The germline gives CDR1 MNHEY, CDR2 SVGEGT. The germline V and J ends were trimmed by 6 bases and 1 base, with 12 bases remaining between them. There are 14 residues in the CDR3. The chain's CDR3 is CASSYHGAQETQYF. The CDR3 bases are TGTGCCAGCAGCTATCATGGGGCCCAAGAGACCCAGTACTTC.

The chain couples TRBV5-8 to TRBJ2-1, with 8 bases lining up with TRBD2. With 3 bases clipped from V and 0 bases from J, the junction kept 2 bases outside the gene matches. The germline V gene encodes CDR1 SGHTS and CDR2 YDEGEE. CDR3 length: 15 residues. The CDR3 is CASSSGTSSYNEQFF. CDR3 nucleotides: TGTGCCAGCAGCTCCGGGACTAGCTCCTACAATGAGCAGTTCTTC.

This chain links TRBV3-1 (or the pseudogene TRBV3-2) with TRBJ1-1, with D maybe TRBD1 (6 bases). CDR1 LGHDT and CDR2 YNNKEL come from the germline V gene (reference sequence). The CDR3 covers 16 residues. V lost 0 bases to trimming and J lost 5 bases, with 16 bases between them. CDR3 in amino acids: CASSQDAGAPGTEAFF. In DNA form, the CDR3 reads TGTGCCAGCAGCCAAGATGCGGGGGCACCCGGGACTGAAGCTTTCTTT.